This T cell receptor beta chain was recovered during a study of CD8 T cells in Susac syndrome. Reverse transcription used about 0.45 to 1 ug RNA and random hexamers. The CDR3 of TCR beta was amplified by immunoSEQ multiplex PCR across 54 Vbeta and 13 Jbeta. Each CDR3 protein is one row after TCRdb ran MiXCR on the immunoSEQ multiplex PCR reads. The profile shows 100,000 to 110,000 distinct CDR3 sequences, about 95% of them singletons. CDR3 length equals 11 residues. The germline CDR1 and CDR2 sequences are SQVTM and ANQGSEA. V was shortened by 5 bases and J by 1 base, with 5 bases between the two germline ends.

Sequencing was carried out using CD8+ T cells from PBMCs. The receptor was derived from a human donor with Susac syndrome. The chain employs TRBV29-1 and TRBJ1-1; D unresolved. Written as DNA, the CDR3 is TGCAGCGTTCTAAGGAACACTGAAGCTTTCTTT. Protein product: CSVLRNTEAFF.